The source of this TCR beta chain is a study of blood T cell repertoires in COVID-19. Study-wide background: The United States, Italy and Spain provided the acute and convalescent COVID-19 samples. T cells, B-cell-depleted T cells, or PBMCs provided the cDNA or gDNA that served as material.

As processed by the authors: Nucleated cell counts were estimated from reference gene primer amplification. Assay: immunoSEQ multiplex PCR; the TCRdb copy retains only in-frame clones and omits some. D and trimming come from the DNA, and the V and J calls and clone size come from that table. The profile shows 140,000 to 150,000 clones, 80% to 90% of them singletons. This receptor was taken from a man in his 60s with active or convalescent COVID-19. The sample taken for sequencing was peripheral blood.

CDR3 nucleotide sequence: TGTGCCAGCAGCTTGTCGGACACTGCAAACACTGAAGCTTTCTTT. As protein: CASSLSDTANTEAFF. The V call is TRBV7-2, the J call TRBJ1-1; a weak D match, TRBD1 (5 bases). V lost 3 bases and J lost 2, with 13 bases in between. Germline V CDR1 and CDR2: SGHTA, FQGNSA. The CDR3 contains 15 residues.